Included here is one T cell receptor (beta chain) sequence, with context. The sample comes from a study of PD-1 blockade in mismatch repair-deficient tumors. TCRdb's table, derived via immunoSEQ multiplex PCR, lists solely in-frame clones and lacks some. The sample contains about 24,000 clones, approximately 83% of which appear only once. TCR sequencing covered a few patients who responded to pembrolizumab. The sample in question was peripheral blood, obtained 12 weeks after starting pembrolizumab. This TCR was sampled from an adult with mismatch repair-deficient cancer.

The CDR3 is CASSRGQGRPQYF. The CDR3 coding sequence is TGTGCCAGCAGCCGTGGACAGGGGAGACCTCAGTACTTC. This chain connects TRBV6-1 to TRBJ2-7, with 9 bases matching TRBD1. The V gene end was trimmed by 6 bases and the J gene end by 10 bases; junction bases not matched to a gene: 10. CDR1 and CDR2 from the germline V gene are MNHNS and SASEGT. The length of the CDR3 is 13 residues.